This TCR beta chain was obtained from a study of cytomegalovirus exposure and HLA in healthy donors (dated by TCRdb to about 2017). For context, the study as a whole: In an earlier analysis of around 540 of the donors, around 300 Gb of sequence data and just under 120 million unique TCR beta sequences from about 179 million T cells were reported. An early release that covered about 600 HLA-typed donors contained approximately 300 gigabases of sequencing data and tens of millions of unique TCR sequences. Among the roughly 380 genotyped donors, approximately 82% belonged to the genetic ancestry cluster associated with self-reported Caucasian donors. The aim of the study was to test whether cataloging public T cell receptors could identify signatures of past pathogen exposure. The T cell repertoires of several hundred subjects were profiled by immunosequencing and related to cytomegalovirus serostatus. A separate validation cohort of roughly 130 different subjects was used in addition to the roughly 670-subject first cohort. To predict cytomegalovirus infection status, the study combined high-throughput TCR immunosequencing, statistical association of individual TCRs with disease status, and machine learning. To study patterns of TCR occurrence, a later analysis re-analyzed previously published TCR beta repertoires from under 750 donors and added high-resolution HLA genotyping. In the later analysis, no new phenotypic data were used to find candidate immune exposures; instead, reliance was placed on TCR beta sequences and their occurrence across donors. An earlier analysis of some 500 of the donors applied high-throughput TCR beta sequencing to assess whether each TCR beta V gene segment acted as functional or pseudogenic. Donor age, sex, ethnicity and CMV serostatus were collected together with the repertoire data. In a later genetic analysis, genome-wide SNP genotypes for about 55% of the roughly 670 donors were used, and that subset was treated as a discovery cohort. All discovery cohort repertoires had been generated on a single sequencing platform. Class I and class II HLA loci were covered by the typing at four-digit resolution. Typing coverage differed by locus: A, B, C, DRB1 and DQB1 were typed in roughly 620-630 donors, DQA1 in approximately 520, DPA1 in around 610, and DPB1 in approximately 450. Because of strong linkage in the cohort, four or five DR-DQ haplotypes were treated as single units for association and clustering. Among 350 to 400 genotyped donors of the cohort, an average of around 240,000 unique TCR beta nucleotide sequences were sequenced per donor, approximately 20% of them non-productive. Paper-wide results and their limitations: Broadly in line with IMGT annotations, most TCR beta V segments showed up in productive rearrangements about 90% or about 30% of the time in an earlier analysis of several hundred of the donors. A cluster of highly shared sequence variants was judged likely to be a technical artifact of the sequencing pipeline. The authors suggested that the approach could potentially be extended to other disease states and immunological phenotypes. A few of the identified cytomegalovirus-associated TCR beta chains were confirmed in vitro to be specific for cytomegalovirus antigens. In the study, some 160 TCR beta chains were listed as associated with cytomegalovirus. A further reported finding was that TCR beta sequences accurately predicted the HLA-A and HLA-B alleles for most subjects in the first cohort. While some public TCRs were present in many individuals, most TCR sequences turned up only very rarely across donors. Correlated functional status among segregating V segments might reflect linkage disequilibrium, but an unknown experimental factor could not be ruled out. Cytomegalovirus status was reported to be diagnosed by the classifier with high specificity and sensitivity in both the original and validation cohorts. For the cohort, immune exposure information was limited to CMV serostatus. In a later analysis, most CMV-associated TCR beta chains were found to appear HLA-restricted, with HLA associations seemingly driven largely by CMV exposure. Assigning TCR associations to individual alleles was difficult when HLA alleles, especially DR and DQ, strongly co-occurred. A later genetic analysis reported fewer N-insertions in productive TCRs among donors in an Asian-associated ancestry cluster than the 666-donor mean. In a later analysis, 16,951 TCR beta sequences were associated with specific HLA alleles at a false discovery rate of 0.05. In a later analysis, HLA-associated TCR beta chains showed more clonal expansion and lower generation probabilities than non-associated chains that were equally common. The cohort was sequenced for TCR beta chains only, and without alpha or paired-chain data the features that could be detected were limited. In a later analysis, the rate of TCR association differed among HLA loci, with DRB1 alleles having the most associated TCRs and HLA-C alleles having the fewest. Seventeen rarely observed V segments, including chromosome 9 orphons, were excluded from the earlier analysis of approximately 500 of the donors because counts were too low. The presence/absence analyses assumed that sequencing depth was roughly uniform across donors, and that assumption may not be true. An association between a missense DCLRE1C variant and V-gene and J-gene trimming of TCR beta chains was found in a later genetic analysis and replicated in an independent cohort. Because HLA typing was unavailable for some donors at each locus, only the typed subset was used in association tests. The 87-base-pair reads could not distinguish some IMGT-functional V segments, including TRBV6-2 and TRBV6-3, so those segments were excluded. A later analysis reported that several top co-occurrence clusters appeared linked to parvovirus B19, influenza, CMV and Epstein-Barr virus.

Receptor libraries were prepared by the immunoSEQ multiplex PCR assay. The multiplex PCR relied on a mix of 60 forward primers for TCR Vbeta segments and 13 reverse primers for TCR Jbeta segments. Amplification of the CDR3 region of rearranged TCR beta genes was performed with a multiplex PCR assay on genomic DNA. The Illumina HiSeq System was used to sequence the amplified TCR beta libraries as 87-base-pair reads. The authors' analysis ran thus. In a later analysis, 80 million or so unique TCR beta chains were counted across the 666 repertoires, and approximately 9.9 million of these chains were shared by at least two donors. To remove PCR and sequencing errors, raw reads were error-corrected and collapsed into unique sequences using a nearest-neighbor algorithm that merged closely related sequences. CDR3 sequences were aligned to IMGT reference sequences to assign V, D and J gene segments. For a sequence to be retained, a match of at least six nucleotides to both a V gene segment and a J gene segment was required. A rearrangement counted as productive if the CDR3 had no stop codons and remained in frame with V and J, and every other rearrangement counted as non-productive. Following IMGT convention, CDR3 was defined as the stretch from the second conserved V-encoded cysteine to the conserved J-encoded phenylalanine. Sequences without an unambiguous match to a single V gene segment were excluded from the earlier analysis of several hundred of the donors. In an earlier analysis of 450 to 700 of the donors, V segments were called functional above 56.7% productive rearrangements and were called segregating when the between-donor standard deviation exceeded 5%. A statistical classification framework was built for diagnosing cytomegalovirus status from the catalog of TCR beta chain sequences. In a later analysis, V and J genes were assigned by comparing TCR nucleotide sequences against IMGT/GENE-DB human TR gene sequences. The TCRdist pipeline was used in a later analysis to assign CDR3 sequences and most-parsimonious VDJ recombination scenarios. A later analysis defined each TCR beta chain by its CDR3 amino acid sequence plus V-gene family, and excluded reads lacking a unique V-gene family. To address suspected cross-contamination and a sequencing artifact, a later analysis removed over 500 highly shared, low-generation-probability nucleotide sequences. In a later analysis, a clonal expansion index was calculated for each public chain from normalized within-repertoire ranks of inferred template counts. A later analysis computed generation probabilities with a VDJ recombination model fitted to out-of-frame rearrangements, and checked the results against IGoR. Hypergeometric tests were used in a later analysis to score TCR-TCR, TCR-HLA and TCR-CMV co-occurrence, with a repertoire-size bias correction applied to the TCR pairs. In a later analysis, false discovery rates were estimated by permuting HLA or CMV assignments 20 times. In a later analysis, co-occurring TCRs were grouped with DBSCAN, and TCRdist sequence similarity was added when clustering was performed within HLA-allele-positive subsets. Repertoires with fewer than 30,000 or more than 120,000 public chains were left out of co-occurrence clustering, as were about 5 repertoires with anomalous nucleotide sharing. The immuneACCESS repertoire file appears here via TCRdb, limited to in-frame rearrangements. These files lack a portion of the clones; in checked studies, under half of the deficit traces to unresolved V genes, and the cause of the others is not known. V and J calls and clone size come straight from that table; D and trimming were deduced from the DNA. The sample contains fewer than 110,000 clones, less than 80% of them found a single time. Clones ranked in the top ten supply 7.8% of the sample.

In total, roughly 670 healthy bone marrow donors made up the cohort. At the time of sampling, all cohort members were nominally healthy, though unrecorded immune exposures were likely present. The donor was CMV seronegative and was included in the group of under 450 seronegative cohort members. A peripheral blood sample was provided by each donor, and peripheral blood mononuclear cells were used for TCR beta sequencing. The Qiagen DNeasy Blood Extraction Kit was used to extract genomic DNA from the blood cell samples. As encoded in the germline V gene, CDR1 is SGHTA while CDR2 is FQGNSA. The CDR3 starts with the cysteine, ends with the phenylalanine, and has 13 residues. Only the CDR3 part of the read is kept: 39 bases, read in frame from the first base. Trimming removed 1 base from V and 10 bases from J; the gene matches leave 5 bases unexplained. Notes on this clone: Its specific antigen is unknown. No base quality information exists; no much larger clone differs at one position.

The origin of this receptor is a man between 25 and 39 years old in good health and CMV-seronegative. This sequence uses TRBV7-2 and TRBJ1-1, with 8 bases aligning to TRBD1. The sample comprised PBMCs. The nucleotide sequence reads as follows: TGTGCCAGCAGCTTAGTGGACAGGGTTGCAGCTTTCTTT. Its translation reads: CASSLVDRVAAFF.